This T cell receptor beta chain was sequenced in a study of vaccination and CD4 T cells after COVID-19. Study background: Participants, all vaccine recipients, received two doses of either BNT162b2 or mRNA-1273.

This CDR3 spans 13 amino acids. In germline, CDR1 is SEHNR, CDR2 FQNEAQ (reference sequence). Trimming took off 7 bases at V and 5 bases at J, with 11 bases between the two ends. TCRdb ran MiXCR on the PCR reads and lists one entry per CDR3 protein. Here the sample spans about 20,000 distinct CDR3 sequences, around 68% being singletons. Patients returned positive PCR results between March and December 2020, earlier than US Alpha, Beta and Delta variants. The sequencing here drew on CD4+ T cells from blood, taken before SARS-CoV-2 vaccination. The receptor was derived from a human donor who had recovered from COVID-19. The chain uses TRBV7-9 and TRBJ2-2; D is undetermined. DNA for the CDR3: TGTGCCAGCAACCAAAGGGAAACCGGGGAGCTGTTTTTT. Its translation: CASNQRETGELFF.